This T cell receptor beta chain was identified during a study of immune cell composition in non-small cell lung cancer. Germline V gives CDR1 MDHEN, CDR2 SYDVKM. This CDR3 has 15 residues. J was trimmed by 4 bases and V by 7 bases; bases with no gene match: 11. The normal lung sample lay at least 3 cm, and maximally far, from the tumour. Sequenced by immunoSEQ multiplex PCR; TCRdb stores in-frame clones only, minus some. The sample contains a few thousand clones, about three quarters of which appear only once. The sample also formed part of further work on CD4 T cells in lung cancer. That study adds: Neoantigen-specific CD4+ T-cell clones and TCRs were isolated from blood. Some blood responses might reflect in vitro priming of naive T cells.

The chain employs TRBV28 and TRBJ1-2; TRBD1 matches at 8 bases. The sample consisted of non-adjacent lung tissue. The sequence was obtained from a human donor with non-small cell lung cancer. DNA of the CDR3: TGTGCCAGCACCATTAGGACAGGGCCGAGCTATGGCTACACCTTC. The encoded protein is CASTIRTGPSYGYTF.